This TCR beta chain was retrieved from a study of metastatic and nonmetastatic thyroid tumors. Study as a whole: Repertoire comparisons spanned blood and tumor or nodule tissue from malignant and benign thyroid patients.

This clone was seen only a few times. Its target is not known. Whole-study results and caveats: Patients with malignant thyroid tumors reportedly had significantly higher TCR beta diversity than those with benign nodules, in blood and tumor.

Per the original data handling: A classifier for distant metastasis in papillary thyroid cancer was constructed using CDR3 differences observed across clinicopathological groups. TCRdb ran MiXCR on the PCR reads. V and J calls and clone size were set by TCRdb, not the authors. Of about 92,000 clones listed, 15% are singletons. This CDR3 region has 12 residues. V was trimmed by 9 bases and J by 4 bases, leaving 10 bases between them. Germline V gene lookup returns CDR1 MNHNS and CDR2 SASEGT. No treatment of any kind had been given to any patient before thyroid surgery. The TCR was taken from a female donor with papillary thyroid cancer or a benign thyroid nodule (not recorded which). Some clones in this sample may be carry-over from other donors' samples. Sequencing used blood. The chain combines TRBV6-1 with TRBJ1-5; D gene ambiguous. The CDR3 sequence is CASSNLNQPQHF. CDR3 nucleotides: TGTGCCAGTAGCAACCTGAATCAGCCCCAGCATTTT.